What follows are 13 T cell receptor beta chains derived from one specimen sequenced in a study of cytomegalovirus exposure and HLA in healthy donors. The method was immunoSEQ multiplex PCR; TCRdb's version includes in-frame clones alone and lacks a portion of them. Of more than 95,000 clones listed, 75% to 90% are singletons. The sequencing sample was made of PBMCs. All receptors derive from a woman aged 18 to 35 in good health and CMV-seronegative.

Only one count was recorded for this clone. V is TRBV6-6 and J is TRBJ1-4; D possibly corresponds to TRBD1 (6 bases). CDR3 length equals 14 residues. Germline V gives CDR1 MNHNY, CDR2 SVGAGI (reference sequence). V was pared by 5 bases and J by 8 bases, with 15 bases between. In nucleotides, the CDR3 is TGTGCCAGCAGTAGTGCAGGGGCGGCGGAAAAACTGTTTTTT. It yields the protein CASSSAGAAEKLFF.

The chain recombines TRBV11-3 with TRBJ2-1; TRBD2 aligns across 12 bases. This CDR3 region has 16 residues. V was clipped by 5 bases and J by 5 bases; unmatched bases: 7. Germline CDR1 is SGHNT and CDR2 is YENEEA. The CDR3 spells CASSPGLAGGHNEQFF. CDR3 DNA sequence: TGTGCCAGCAGCCCGGGGCTAGCGGGAGGGCACAATGAGCAGTTCTTC.

This clone is a singleton in its sample. The V call is TRBV28, the J call TRBJ1-4; maybe TRBD1 (5 bases). V was trimmed by 9 bases and J by 0 bases, leaving 14 bases between them. Germline V gene lookup returns CDR1 MDHEN and CDR2 SYDVKM. The CDR3 runs 15 residues. The CDR3 bases are TGTGCCAGTCTTTTGGGGGGGGCAACTAATGAAAAACTGTTTTTT. As protein: CASLLGGATNEKLFF. The variable domain in full, with the rest retrieved from reference TRBV28 and TRBJ1-4, is DVKVTQSSRYLVKRTGEKVFLECVQDMDHENMFWYRQDPGLGLRLIYFSYDVKMKEKGDIPEGYSVSREKKERFSLILESASTNQTSMYLCASLLGGATNEKLFFGSGTQLSVL.

The chain combines TRBV7-9 with TRBJ2-1, with 10 bases matching TRBD2. There are 17 residues in the CDR3. Germline assignment: CDR1 SEHNR and CDR2 FQNEAQ (reference sequence). Germline trimming cut 0 bases from V and 4 bases from J; bases unmatched to any gene: 6. The CDR3: CASSLAGLAEFYNEQFF. The CDR3, as DNA: TGTGCCAGCAGCTTAGCAGGACTAGCGGAATTTTACAATGAGCAGTTCTTC.

This clone has a single count. The J gene is TRBJ2-1, the V gene TRBV2; 13 nucleotides agree with TRBD2. V lost 8 bases and J lost 8; bases outside the gene matches: 9. The CDR3 length is 15 residues. The V gene's germline CDR1 is SNHLY and CDR2 FYNNEI. The CDR3 here is CASLARTSGSDEQFF. DNA of the CDR3: TGTGCCAGCCTTGCCCGGACTAGCGGGAGTGATGAGCAGTTCTTC.

V and J are TRBV19 and TRBJ2-2; maybe TRBD2 (6 bases). This CDR3 has 15 amino acids. Germline CDR1 LNHDA, CDR2 SQIVND (reference sequence). Trimming removed 5 bases at V and 4 bases at J, with 14 bases between. The CDR3 nucleotides are TGTGCCAGTAGTCCCGAAGGCGGGACCACCGGGGAGCTGTTTTTT. This sequence encodes CASSPEGGTTGELFF.

The chain recombines TRBV6-1 with TRBJ2-1; TRBD1 matches at 7 bases. The CDR3 has 12 amino acids. The V and J ends lost 5 bases and 9 bases, in that order; junction bases with no gene match: 4. CDR1 is MNHNS and CDR2 is SASEGT in the germline V gene. This CDR3 reads CASSTDRIEQFF. CDR3 bases: TGTGCCAGCAGTACGGACAGGATTGAGCAGTTCTTC.

V and J are TRBV2 and TRBJ1-4; 8 nucleotides line up with TRBD1. Germline V gene sequence: CDR1 SNHLY, CDR2 FYNNEI. Trimming removed 5 bases from V and 2 bases from J; junction bases left unmatched: 4. The CDR3 runs to 15 residues. The CDR3 here is CASSQDRATNEKLFF. Here the CDR3 DNA reads TGTGCCAGCAGTCAGGACAGGGCTACTAATGAAAAACTGTTTTTT.

The gene calls are TRBV7-3 and TRBJ2-5, with 8 bases fitting TRBD2. CDR1 and CDR2 (germline): SGHTA, FQGTGA. The trim removed 5 bases at V and 1 base at J, leaving 9 bases unmatched. CDR3 length equals 16 residues. The CDR3 coding sequence is TGTGCCAGCAGCGCCCGGGGGGGAAGCGGCCAAGAGACCCAGTACTTC. Translation gives CASSARGGSGQETQYF.

This chain uses TRBV7-9 with TRBJ1-3; weak D call: TRBD1 (5 bases). The CDR3 totals 16 residues. Germline V gives CDR1 SEHNR, CDR2 FQNEAQ (reference sequence). Trimming left V 8 bases short and J 0 bases short, with 17 bases between. CDR3 DNA: TGTGCCAGCCGTTCCCGGGGGACTAGCTCTGGAAACACCATATATTTT. Amino acid sequence: CASRSRGTSSGNTIYF.

The V and J genes are TRBV15 and TRBJ1-5; D not certain. The V end lost 1 base, the J end lost 6 bases, and 13 bases lay between the germline ends. CDR1 and CDR2 (germline): LNHNV, YYDKDF (reference sequence). The CDR3 totals 15 residues. The CDR3 nucleotides read TGTGCCACCAGCAGAGGTCGGGGATCCGGTCAGCCCCAGCATTTT. Translated, it gives CATSRGRGSGQPQHF.

The V gene is TRBV27, the J gene TRBJ2-7; TRBD2 matches at 8 bases. The CDR3 contains 13 residues. Trimming at V came to 4 bases and at J to 3 bases, leaving 2 bases not matched to a gene. The germline CDR1 and CDR2 sequences are MNHEY and SMNVEV (reference sequence). Written as DNA, the CDR3 is TGTGCCAGCAGTTACAGCGGGAGCTACGAGCAGTACTTC. Translated, it gives CASSYSGSYEQYF.

This clone was detected only once. The chain recombines TRBV30 with TRBJ2-7; 11 nucleotides match TRBD1. Losses at the gene ends were 2 bases for V and 4 bases for J; bases not matched to a gene: 7. Germline V gene sequence: CDR1 GTSNPN, CDR2 SVGIG (reference sequence). This CDR3 has 15 residues. The CDR3 reads CAWSPGQGALYEQYF. CDR3 bases: TGTGCCTGGAGTCCCGGACAGGGGGCTCTTTACGAGCAGTACTTC.